The 31 T cell receptor beta chains below all came from one sample that was sequenced in a study of beta chain features in type 1 diabetes. Findings and limits, study-wide: TCRB CDR3 length was moderately but significantly reduced in all four CD4+ subsets of Type 1 diabetes patients.

All of the isolated RNA was reverse transcribed, so expressed TCRB transcripts were sequenced. Using immunoSEQ multiplex PCR, the repertoire was profiled, and TCRdb retains in-frame clones only, with some absent. The sample holds about 180,000 clones, 7.8% seen once. Antigen specificity for these receptors is unknown. The sample was central memory CD4+ T cells from blood. The receptors here all came from a middle-aged woman with type 1 diabetes.

This clone was recorded a few times. The chain uses TRBV11-2 and TRBJ2-2, with 7 positions matching TRBD2. Trimming removed 2 bases from V and 6 bases from J; junction bases left unmatched: 9. This CDR3 has 16 residues. Germline values: CDR1 SGHAT, CDR2 FQNNGV. CDR3 coding DNA: TGTGCCAGCAGCTTAATGGGCGGGAGCGGGGCCGGGGAGCTGTTTTTT. This sequence encodes CASSLMGGSGAGELFF. The full variable domain, in which reference TRBV11-2 and TRBJ2-2 provide the parts outside the CDR3, is EAGVAQSPRYKIIEKRQSVAFWCNPISGHATLYWYQQILGQGPKLLIQFQNNGVVDDSQLPKDRFSAERLKGVDSTLKIQPAKLEDSAVYLCASSLMGGSGAGELFFGEGSRLTVL.

The V gene is TRBV19, the J gene TRBJ2-6; possible D gene TRBD1, 6 bases. CDR3 length: 16 residues. V lost 4 bases and J lost 0, with 10 bases in between. Germline values: CDR1 LNHDA, CDR2 SQIVND (reference sequence). CDR3 in amino acids: CASSTTGSSGANVLTF. CDR3 in DNA: TGTGCCAGTAGTACAACAGGGAGCTCTGGGGCCAACGTCCTGACTTTC. Full variable domain (rest looked up from reference TRBV19 and TRBJ2-6): DGGITQSPKYLFRKEGQNVTLSCEQNLNHDAMYWYRQDPGQGLRLIYYSQIVNDFQKGDIAEGYSVSREKKESFPLTVTSAQKNPTAFYLCASSTTGSSGANVLTFGAGSRLTVL.

This chain joins TRBV4-1 and TRBJ1-2; 7 bases are a match to TRBD1. V trimming: 0 bases; J trimming: 5 bases; junction bases outside the gene matches: 12. Germline loops: CDR1 MGHRA, CDR2 YSYEKL. The CDR3 is 17 amino acids. The CDR3 here is CASSQDMATGVLYGYTF. The CDR3 DNA reads as TGCGCCAGCAGCCAAGATATGGCAACAGGGGTCCTTTATGGCTACACCTTC.

J is TRBJ1-2 and V is TRBV2, with a possible D match to TRBD1 (5 bases). V lost 5 bases, J lost 8 bases, and 18 bases lay in between. The CDR3 has 14 residues. CDR1 SNHLY and CDR2 FYNNEI come from the germline V gene. Here the CDR3 reads CASSRRDGLRGYTF. The CDR3 DNA follows: TGTGCCAGCAGTCGGCGGGACGGACTTCGGGGCTACACCTTC.

V gene TRBV5-6 combines with J gene TRBJ2-3; D perhaps matches TRBD2 (5 bases). Germline lookup yields CDR1 SGHDT and CDR2 YYEEEE. V gave up 4 bases and J gave up 0 bases, with 12 bases separating them. The CDR3 consists of 15 residues. In DNA form, the CDR3 reads TGTGCCAGCAGCCCCCGGACTGGTAGCACAGATACGCAGTATTTT. Translating it yields CASSPRTGSTDTQYF.

This clone was counted a few times. The gene calls are TRBV29-1 and TRBJ1-1; the D is unclear. CDR3 length: 10 amino acids. The V gene's germline CDR1 is SQVTM and CDR2 ANQGSEA. The germline V and J ends were trimmed by 7 bases and 3 bases, with 6 bases remaining between them. CDR3 in amino acids: CSGGYTEAFF. The CDR3 region has the DNA TGCAGCGGCGGGTACACTGAAGCTTTCTTT.

This clone has just a few counts. J is TRBJ2-6 and V is TRBV9, with 8 positions matching TRBD2. V gave up 0 bases and J gave up 2 bases; unmatched junction bases: 13. This CDR3 is 20 amino acids long. The V gene's germline CDR1 is SGDLS and CDR2 YYNGEE. The DNA for the CDR3 is TGTGCCAGCAGCGTAGTGGATCCGGGACTAGACGTTACTGGGGCCAACGTCCTGACTTTC. This codes for CASSVVDPGLDVTGANVLTF.

This clone has just a few counts. The chain carries TRBV4-3 and TRBJ1-2, with D unclear. From germline, CDR1 is LGHNA and CDR2 YSLEER. With 2 bases removed from V and 4 bases from J, the gap between germline ends came to 14 bases. There are 15 residues in the CDR3. This CDR3 reads CASSQLGRLIYGYTF. The CDR3 DNA follows: TGCGCCAGCAGCCAATTGGGCCGGCTAATCTATGGCTACACCTTC.

The chain recombines TRBV27 with TRBJ1-4, with TRBD1 matching 7 bases. CDR1 is MNHEY and CDR2 is SMNVEV in the germline V gene (reference sequence). The V segment lost 0 bases and the J segment 7 bases; nucleotides outside the gene matches: 8. The CDR3 sequence is 16 residues long. CDR3 nucleotides: TGTGCCAGCAGTTTATCGCGACAGGGCCGGGGTGAAAAACTGTTTTTT. As protein: CASSLSRQGRGEKLFF.

This sequence joins TRBV28 and TRBJ1-3, with D unresolved. The germline V gene encodes CDR1 MDHEN and CDR2 SYDVKM. V was cut by 3 bases and J by 4 bases, with 13 bases left in between. This CDR3 contains 15 residues. CDR3 residues: CASSLGRLAGNTIYF. DNA for the CDR3: TGTGCCAGCAGTTTGGGTCGGTTAGCGGGAAACACCATATATTTT.

This clone occurred a few times. V gene TRBV20-1 combines with J gene TRBJ2-4; possible D gene TRBD2, 5 bases. V was trimmed by 5 bases and J by 7 bases, leaving 9 bases between them. This CDR3 spans 11 amino acids. The germline V gene encodes CDR1 DFQATT and CDR2 SNEGSKA (reference sequence). CDR3 nucleotide sequence: TGCAGTGCTGGACCGGGGAACATTCAGTACTTC. Its protein product is CSAGPGNIQYF.

This clone was picked up many times. V and J are TRBV6-5 and TRBJ2-7; 7 bases map to TRBD2. The V gene end was trimmed by 8 bases and the J gene end by 10 bases; junction bases not matched to a gene: 11. CDR1 and CDR2 from the germline V gene are MNHEY and SVGAGI. CDR3 length equals 12 residues. The CDR3: CASSYSGRNQYF. CDR3 coding DNA: TGTGCCAGCTCCTATAGCGGGCGGAACCAGTACTTC.

This chain connects TRBV19 to TRBJ2-1; 7 nucleotides agree with TRBD2. Germline V gene data show CDR1 as LNHDA and CDR2 as SQIVND (reference sequence). CDR3 length: 13 residues. With 11 bases clipped from V and 2 bases from J, the junction kept 6 bases outside the gene matches. This CDR3 reads CACGLEAYNEQFF. The CDR3 DNA reads as TGTGCCTGTGGACTAGAAGCCTACAATGAGCAGTTCTTC.

The table lists this clone with a few counts. The V and J genes are TRBV6-1 and TRBJ1-2; 9 bases match TRBD1. This CDR3 region has 16 residues. Trimming took 4 bases from V and 6 from J; bases not matched to a gene: 12. From germline, CDR1 is MNHNS and CDR2 SASEGT. The CDR3 DNA reads as TGTGCCAGCAGTGGGACAGGGACAGGGAAGTCTCATGGCTACACCTTC. This encodes CASSGTGTGKSHGYTF.

This chain joins TRBV18 and TRBJ2-3; D is uncertain. The germline V gene has CDR1 KGHSH and CDR2 LQKENI. The CDR3 is made up of 16 amino acids. The V gene lost 0 bases and the J gene lost 6 bases, with 16 bases spanning the gap. Here the CDR3 reads CASSPPYMEKTDTQYF. CDR3 in DNA: TGTGCCAGCTCACCACCTTACATGGAGAAAACGGATACGCAGTATTTT.

This clone has only a few counts. This sequence joins TRBV28 and TRBJ1-2; TRBD1 agrees at 9 bases. Germline CDR1 reads MDHEN; CDR2 reads SYDVKM. CDR3 length: 14 residues. V dropped 2 bases and J dropped 8; count of bases not matched to a gene: 6. The CDR3 bases are TGTGCCAGCAGTTTAGGGGGACAGGGTAGGGGCTACACCTTC. The encoded protein is CASSLGGQGRGYTF.

The chain joins TRBV5-5 to TRBJ1-4, with TRBD1 matching 7 bases. V shed 0 bases and J 8 bases; nucleotides not matched to a gene: 1. This CDR3 has 13 amino acids. Germline lookup yields CDR1 SGHKS and CDR2 YYEKEE (reference sequence). CDR3 bases: TGTGCCAGCAGCTTGGAAGGGGGCGAAAAACTGTTTTTT. Its translation is CASSLEGGEKLFF.

V usage is TRBV29-1 and J usage is TRBJ2-1; the match to TRBD1 covers 7 bases. The V gene's germline CDR1 is SQVTM and CDR2 ANQGSEA. The CDR3 runs to 11 residues. V was pared by 6 bases and J by 9 bases, with 5 bases of the junction left unmatched. The CDR3 sequence: CSVDRVGEQFF. In nucleotides, the CDR3 is TGCAGCGTAGACAGGGTCGGTGAGCAGTTCTTC.

The V and J genes are TRBV25-1 and TRBJ2-2; maybe TRBD1 (6 bases). V lost 6 bases and J lost 3, with 14 bases in between. CDR3 length equals 15 residues. From germline, CDR1 is MGHDK and CDR2 SYGVNS. CDR3 in DNA: TGTGCCAGCAGAGAGGGGAACAGGGACACCGGGGAGCTGTTTTTT. It translates to CASREGNRDTGELFF.

The gene calls are TRBV19 and TRBJ1-1; TRBD1 is a possible D gene (6 bases). Germline lookup yields CDR1 LNHDA and CDR2 SQIVND (reference sequence). The V end was cut by 7 bases, the J end by 11 bases, with 14 bases between. The CDR3 covers 11 residues. The chain's CDR3 is CASIGRGEAFF. The CDR3 coding sequence is TGTGCCAGTATCGGCAGGGGCGAGGCTTTCTTT. The whole variable domain, remainder taken from reference TRBV19 and TRBJ1-1, is DGGITQSPKYLFRKEGQNVTLSCEQNLNHDAMYWYRQDPGQGLRLIYYSQIVNDFQKGDIAEGYSVSREKKESFPLTVTSAQKNPTAFYLCASIGRGEAFFGQGTRLTVV.

Points on this clone: Other DNA sequences in the same sample also yield this CDR3. The rearrangement joins TRBV5-1 to TRBJ2-1; D gene ambiguous. The CDR3 sequence is 13 residues long. V was cut by 0 bases and J by 7 bases, with 8 bases left in between. Looked up from germline, CDR1 is SGHRS and CDR2 is YFSETQ. CDR3 DNA: TGCGCCAGCAGCTTGGGGCAGTATAATGAGCAGTTCTTC. It codes for CASSLGQYNEQFF.

This clone has only a few counts. The rearrangement uses TRBV19 and TRBJ2-1; TRBD2 might be the D (6 bases). Germline V gene sequence: CDR1 LNHDA, CDR2 SQIVND (reference sequence). The CDR3 is made up of 16 amino acids. V lost 7 bases to trimming and J lost 4 bases, with 20 bases between them. The CDR3 here is CASKGPGERRYNEQFF. CDR3 nucleotides: TGTGCCAGTAAGGGTCCGGGGGAGCGTCGGTACAATGAGCAGTTCTTC.

The chain couples TRBV18 to TRBJ2-6, with D perhaps matching TRBD1 (6 bases). The germline gives CDR1 KGHSH, CDR2 LQKENI. V was cut by 4 bases and J by 1 base, with 23 bases left in between. CDR3 length: 20 amino acids. CDR3 in DNA: TGTGCCAGCTCACAGTTTGTGGTGGCAGGGGCCTCATCTGGGGCCAACGTCCTGACTTTC. It encodes CASSQFVVAGASSGANVLTF.

V usage is TRBV23-1 and J usage is TRBJ1-4; 11 positions match TRBD1. TRBV23-1 is treated as an ORF (open reading frame) with a function not yet certain. V was clipped by 6 bases and J by 10 bases; unmatched bases: 7. This CDR3 is 14 amino acids long. Here the CDR3 reads CASRLGQGAGKLFF. The CDR3 coding sequence is TGCGCCAGCAGGCTAGGACAGGGGGCGGGAAAACTGTTTTTT.

The chain joins TRBV7-8 to TRBJ2-1, with D possibly matching TRBD2 (6 bases). The CDR3 is made up of 13 amino acids. Germline V gene sequence: CDR1 SGHVS, CDR2 FQNEAQ. With 5 bases removed from V and 6 bases from J, the gap between germline ends came to 11 bases. CDR3 amino acids: CASSPQGGNEQFF. In DNA, the CDR3 is TGTGCCAGCAGCCCTCAGGGAGGCAATGAGCAGTTCTTC.

This clone was recorded a few times. The rearrangement joins TRBV7-2 to TRBJ2-3, with D tentatively TRBD2 (5 bases). Per germline, CDR1 SGHTA and CDR2 FQGNSA. The CDR3 has 15 residues. Trimming stripped 6 bases from V and 1 base from J, with 14 bases between. The CDR3 nucleotides read TGTGCCAGCAGAAAGAGCGGCCCCGGCACAGATACGCAGTATTTT. It encodes CASRKSGPGTDTQYF.

Note on this clone: Since no conserved phenylalanine or tryptophan closes the CDR3, a read error is the likely cause. V usage is TRBV9 and J usage is TRBJ1-5; D may be TRBD1 (6 bases). Germline V gives CDR1 SGDLS, CDR2 YYNGEE. CDR3 length equals 10 residues. Trimming shortened V by 6 bases and J by 11 bases, and 9 bases separated the two germline ends. The CDR3, as DNA: TGTGCCAGCACCCCAGGGGCCCAGCATTCT. Translating it yields CASTPGAQHS.

For this clone: Other DNA sequences in the sample encode the same CDR3. In nucleotides, the CDR3 is TGTGCCAGCAGCACGGGACAGAATGAAAAACTGTTTTTT. It codes for CASSTGQNEKLFF. The rearrangement uses TRBV7-7 and TRBJ1-4, with 7 bases fitting TRBD1. CDR1 is SSHAT and CDR2 is FNYEAQ in the germline V gene (reference sequence). The CDR3 sequence is 13 residues long. V trimming: 5 bases; J trimming: 5 bases; junction bases outside the gene matches: 2.

This clone was detected a few times. The rearrangement links TRBV7-3 to TRBJ2-3; weak D call: TRBD1 (5 bases). The CDR3 is 14 amino acids. Germline lookup yields CDR1 SGHTA and CDR2 FQGTGA. V gave up 1 base and J gave up 5 bases, with 10 bases separating them. The CDR3 coding sequence is TGTGCCAGCAGCTTAAACAGGCCGGGAGATACGCAGTATTTT. It specifies CASSLNRPGDTQYF.

V gene TRBV5-1 combines with J gene TRBJ2-1; 7 nucleotides align to TRBD2. Losses at the gene ends were 4 bases for V and 2 bases for J; bases not matched to a gene: 3. CDR3 size: 14 residues. Germline-derived CDR1 and CDR2 are SGHRS and YFSETQ. Here the CDR3 reads CASSPGTTYNEQFF. The DNA of the CDR3 is TGCGCCAGCAGCCCCGGGACTACCTACAATGAGCAGTTCTTC.

The gene calls are TRBV11-1 and TRBJ1-6; a weak D match, TRBD1 (5 bases). CDR3 length equals 15 residues. V lost 4 bases to trimming and J lost 9 bases, with 16 bases between them. Germline V lookup: CDR1 SGHAT, CDR2 FQDESV (reference sequence). The CDR3 loop reads CASSSGLSRVSPLHF. CDR3 nucleotides: TGTGCCAGCAGCTCGGGACTTTCACGAGTTTCACCCCTCCACTTT.